The 8 T cell receptor beta chains listed next were all sequenced from one sample in a study of Tregs in tolerant kidney transplant recipients. Some clones are missing from TCRdb's copy, which holds only in-frame ones; the method was immunoSEQ multiplex PCR. The table records over 85,000 clones, roughly 93% of them present only once. This specimen was CD4+ T cells from blood, taken before the transplant. These TCRs come from a human donor who received a combined kidney and bone marrow transplant.

The genes are TRBV5-1 and TRBJ2-3, with 10 bases identical to TRBD2. The V segment lost 4 bases and the J segment 7 bases; nucleotides outside the gene matches: 15. Per the germline V gene, CDR1 is SGHRS and CDR2 is YFSETQ. The CDR3 is made up of 17 amino acids. The CDR3 DNA sequence: TGCGCCAGCAGCAGCGGGGGGGCTCATTCCCCCCCCAATACGCAGTATTTT. It encodes CASSSGGAHSPPNTQYF. Together with reference TRBV5-1 and TRBJ2-3, the CDR3 gives the full variable domain: KAGVTQTPRYLIKTRGQQVTLSCSPISGHRSVSWYQQTPGQGLQFLFEYFSETQRNKGNFPGRFSGRQFSNSRSEMNVSTLELGDSALYLCASSSGGAHSPPNTQYFGPGTRLTVL.

This chain connects TRBV9 to TRBJ1-1, with D possibly being TRBD1 (5 bases). CDR1 and CDR2 from the germline V gene are SGDLS and YYNGEE. The CDR3 sequence is 14 residues long. The V end lost 2 bases, the J end lost 2 bases, and 10 bases lay between the germline ends. This chain's CDR3 is CASSVGTDNTEAFF. As DNA, the CDR3 is TGTGCCAGCAGCGTCGGGACTGATAACACTGAAGCTTTCTTT.

This chain joins TRBV5-3 and TRBJ2-5; 7 bases are shared with TRBD2. TRBV5-3 falls under the ORF class, with uncertain function. The CDR3 contains 17 residues. V trimming: 4 bases; J trimming: 5 bases; junction bases outside the gene matches: 17. The CDR3 nucleotides read TGTGCCAGAAGCCCACCTTGGAGGGAGGTGGGGGGGGAGACCCAGTACTTC. Translated: CARSPPWREVGGETQYF.

The chain couples TRBV30 to TRBJ2-3; 7 bases are shared with TRBD1. Unmatched junction bases numbered 12, after V lost 3 bases and J lost 3 bases. CDR3 length: 16 amino acids. The V gene's germline CDR1 is GTSNPN and CDR2 SVGIG (reference sequence). The CDR3 DNA reads TGTGCCTGGAGGGCTCGACAGGGTCGTGGGACAGATACGCAGTATTTT. It specifies CAWRARQGRGTDTQYF.

This clone was recorded only once. CDR3 residues: CASSALRTGSNTQYF. CDR3 in DNA: TGTGCCAGCAGCGCACTTAGGACAGGGTCAAATACGCAGTATTTT. V usage is TRBV6-5 and J usage is TRBJ2-3, with 8 bases lining up with TRBD1. Germline V gives CDR1 MNHEY, CDR2 SVGAGI. With 6 bases clipped from V and 7 bases from J, the junction kept 12 bases outside the gene matches. This CDR3 has 15 amino acids.

J is TRBJ2-3 and V is TRBV11-2, with D perhaps TRBD2 (5 bases). CDR3 length: 15 amino acids. The V gene lost 3 bases and the J gene lost 3 bases, with 13 bases spanning the gap. Germline V lookup: CDR1 SGHAT, CDR2 FQNNGV. CDR3 protein: CASSFQLARTDTQYF. Written as DNA, the CDR3 is TGTGCCAGCAGCTTCCAGTTAGCGCGTACAGATACGCAGTATTTT.

This rearrangement joins TRBV7-2 to TRBJ2-2; D is unclear. Germline-derived CDR1 and CDR2 are SGHTA and FQGNSA. The CDR3 runs to 16 residues. V was cut by 2 bases and J by 0 bases, with 10 bases left in between. DNA for the CDR3: TGTGCCAGCAGCTTAACCTACTTAGCGAACACCGGGGAGCTGTTTTTT. Protein product: CASSLTYLANTGELFF. The complete variable domain, with remaining parts taken from reference TRBV7-2 and TRBJ2-2, reads GAGVSQSPSNKVTEKGKDVELRCDPISGHTALYWYRQSLGQGLEFLIYFQGNSAPDKSGLPSDRFSAERTGGSVSTLTIQRTQQEDSAVYLCASSLTYLANTGELFFGEGSRLTVL.

CDR3 region: CASSHATSGRAGEYIQYF. The CDR3 DNA reads TGCGCCAGCAGCCACGCGACTAGCGGGAGGGCAGGTGAATACATTCAGTACTTC. The chain links TRBV4-3 to TRBJ2-4, with 14 bases identical to TRBD2. The germline gives CDR1 LGHNA, CDR2 YSLEER. The CDR3 is 18 residues long. V trimming: 3 bases; J trimming: 8 bases; junction bases outside the gene matches: 12.